These T cell receptor beta chains were read from a single sample in a study of blood T cell repertoires in COVID-19. Clones were read by immunoSEQ multiplex PCR, and TCRdb kept only the in-frame ones, dropping some. The sample consists of some 200,000 clones, more than 80% of them appearing once. Material: peripheral blood. The receptors here all came from an older woman with acute or convalescent COVID-19. CDR3s include the opening cysteine and the closing phenylalanine or tryptophan. The order of the fields is J gene, CDR3 length, clone size, D gene, V gene, CDR3 protein, CDR3 DNA. A D gene is named only where the DNA matches it firmly. Clone size is not always given. Where it is, it says once, few, many or a class for expanded clones.

J: TRBJ1-3; length: 15; size: -; D: TRBD1; V: TRBV9; CDR3: CASSVTGDSGNTIYF; DNA: TGTGCCAGCAGCGTGACAGGGGATTCTGGAAACACCATATATTTT
J: TRBJ2-2; length: 16; size: -; D: TRBD2; V: TRBV28; CDR3: CASSSGLAVVSGELFF; DNA: TGTGCCAGCAGCTCGGGACTAGCGGTGGTTTCCGGGGAGCTGTTTTTT
J: TRBJ1-1; length: 16; size: -; D: -; V: TRBV18; CDR3: CASSLQGGVMNTEAFF; DNA: TGTGCCAGCTCACTGCAGGGTGGGGTAATGAACACTGAAGCTTTCTTT
J: TRBJ1-1; length: 15; size: -; D: -; V: TRBV28; CDR3: CASSLLAGVITEAFF; DNA: TGTGCCAGCAGTTTATTGGCGGGAGTAATCACTGAAGCTTTCTTT
J: TRBJ1-4; length: 15; size: -; D: TRBD1; V: TRBV5-1; CDR3: CASSTSPDRYEKLFF; DNA: TGCGCCAGCAGCACCAGCCCGGACAGGTACGAAAAACTGTTTTTT
J: TRBJ2-1; length: 16; size: -; D: TRBD2; V: TRBV25-1; CDR3: CASTTTSGRVYNEQFF; DNA: TGTGCCAGCACTACGACTAGCGGGAGGGTCTACAATGAGCAGTTCTTC
J: TRBJ2-1; length: 13; size: -; D: -; V: TRBV27; CDR3: CASSLIDYNEQFF; DNA: TGTGCCAGCAGTTTAATAGACTACAATGAGCAGTTCTTC
J: TRBJ1-2; length: 14; size: -; D: -; V: TRBV5-1; CDR3: CASSLDRGNYGYTF; DNA: TGCGCCAGCAGCTTGGATCGGGGAAACTATGGCTACACCTTC
J: TRBJ2-3; length: 20; size: once; D: TRBD2; V: TRBV19; CDR3: CASSTPGGALAGLSTDTQYF; DNA: TGTGCCAGTAGTACCCCGGGAGGGGCACTAGCGGGGCTTAGCACAGATACGCAGTATTTT
J: TRBJ1-6; length: 17; size: -; D: TRBD1; V: TRBV19; CDR3: CASSTRDRGSRNSPLHF; DNA: TGTGCCAGTAGTACCCGGGACAGGGGGTCCCGGAATTCACCCCTCCACTTT
J: TRBJ2-3; length: 13; size: once; D: TRBD1; V: TRBV6-5; CDR3: CASSPQGVDTQYF; DNA: TGTGCCAGCAGTCCCCAGGGGGTCGATACGCAGTATTTT
J: TRBJ1-5; length: 14; size: -; D: -; V: TRBV10-3; CDR3: CAISAGANNQPQHF; DNA: TGTGCCATCAGTGCAGGGGCGAACAATCAGCCCCAGCATTTT
J: TRBJ2-1; length: 16; size: -; D: -; V: TRBV28; CDR3: CASSLGNGALYNEQFF; DNA: TGTGCCAGCAGTTTGGGGAATGGGGCCCTCTACAATGAGCAGTTCTTC
J: TRBJ1-3; length: 16; size: -; D: TRBD1; V: TRBV28; CDR3: CASSSGGSLSGNTIYF; DNA: TGTGCCAGCAGTTCAGGGGGCTCGTTGTCTGGAAACACCATATATTTT
J: TRBJ2-1; length: 15; size: -; D: TRBD2; V: TRBV19; CDR3: CASSRSRTSDNEQFF; DNA: TGTGCCAGTAGTCGCTCGAGGACTAGCGATAATGAGCAGTTCTTC
J: TRBJ2-2; length: 15; size: -; D: -; V: TRBV5-4; CDR3: CASSRPEVGTGELFF; DNA: TGTGCCAGCAGCCGCCCGGAGGTGGGGACCGGGGAGCTGTTTTTT